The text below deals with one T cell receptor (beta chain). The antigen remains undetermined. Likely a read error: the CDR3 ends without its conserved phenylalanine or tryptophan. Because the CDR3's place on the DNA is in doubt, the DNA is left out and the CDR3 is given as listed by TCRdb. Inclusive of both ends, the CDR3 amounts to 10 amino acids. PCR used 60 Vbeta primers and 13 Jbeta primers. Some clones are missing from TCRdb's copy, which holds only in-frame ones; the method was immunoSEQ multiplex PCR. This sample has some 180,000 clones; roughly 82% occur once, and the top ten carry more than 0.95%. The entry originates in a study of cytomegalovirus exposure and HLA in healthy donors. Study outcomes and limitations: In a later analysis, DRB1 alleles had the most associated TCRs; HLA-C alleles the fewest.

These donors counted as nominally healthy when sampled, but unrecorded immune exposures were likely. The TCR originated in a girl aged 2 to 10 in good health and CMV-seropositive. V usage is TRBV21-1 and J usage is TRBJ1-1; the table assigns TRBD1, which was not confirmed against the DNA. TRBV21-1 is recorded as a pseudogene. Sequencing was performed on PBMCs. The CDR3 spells CASSKDRTGD.